This TCR beta chain originates from a study of shared clonotypes between healthy human individuals. Positive CCR7 selection of CD45RO-negative cells yielded the naive CD8 cells, and terminally differentiated effector memory CD45RA+ cells were excluded. Produced via immunoSEQ multiplex PCR; TCRdb's table is partial and in-frame only. The table includes millions of clones, approximately 95% detected once. CDR3 size: 12 residues. The germline V and J ends were trimmed by 6 bases and 7 bases, with 9 bases remaining between them. Per the germline V gene, CDR1 is MNHNS and CDR2 is SASEGT. This chain joins TRBV6-1 and TRBJ2-2; D remains ambiguous. The specimen was naive CD8+ T cells sorted from blood. The sequence came from a man aged 18 to 35 in good health. The CDR3 reads CASSVKGGELFF. The CDR3 coding sequence is TGTGCCAGCAGCGTGAAGGGCGGGGAGCTGTTTTTT.